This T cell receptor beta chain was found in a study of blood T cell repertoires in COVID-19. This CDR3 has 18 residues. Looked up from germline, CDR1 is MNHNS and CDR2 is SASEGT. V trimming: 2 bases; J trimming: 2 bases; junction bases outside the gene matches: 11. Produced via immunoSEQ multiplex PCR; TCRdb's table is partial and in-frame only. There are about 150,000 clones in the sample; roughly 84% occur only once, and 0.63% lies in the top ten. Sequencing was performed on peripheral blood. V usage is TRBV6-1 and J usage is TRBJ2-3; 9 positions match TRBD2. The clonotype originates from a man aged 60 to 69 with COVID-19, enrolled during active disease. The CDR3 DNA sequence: TGTGCCAGCAGTGAACGTTTCGTGCGGGGGGGAACCACAGATACGCAGTATTTT. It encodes CASSERFVRGGTTDTQYF.